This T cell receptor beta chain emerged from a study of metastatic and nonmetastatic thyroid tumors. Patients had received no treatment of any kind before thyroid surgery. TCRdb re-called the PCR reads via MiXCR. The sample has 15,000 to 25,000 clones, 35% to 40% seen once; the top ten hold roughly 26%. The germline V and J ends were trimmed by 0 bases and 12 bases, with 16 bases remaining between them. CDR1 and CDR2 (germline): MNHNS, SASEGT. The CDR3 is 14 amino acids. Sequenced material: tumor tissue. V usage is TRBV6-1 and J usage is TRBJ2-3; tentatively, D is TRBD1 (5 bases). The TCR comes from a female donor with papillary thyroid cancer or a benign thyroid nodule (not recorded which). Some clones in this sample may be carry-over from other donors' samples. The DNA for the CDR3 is TGTGCCAGCAGTGAAGCGGGATCAGGGCAGTCACAGTATTTT. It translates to CASSEAGSGQSQYF.